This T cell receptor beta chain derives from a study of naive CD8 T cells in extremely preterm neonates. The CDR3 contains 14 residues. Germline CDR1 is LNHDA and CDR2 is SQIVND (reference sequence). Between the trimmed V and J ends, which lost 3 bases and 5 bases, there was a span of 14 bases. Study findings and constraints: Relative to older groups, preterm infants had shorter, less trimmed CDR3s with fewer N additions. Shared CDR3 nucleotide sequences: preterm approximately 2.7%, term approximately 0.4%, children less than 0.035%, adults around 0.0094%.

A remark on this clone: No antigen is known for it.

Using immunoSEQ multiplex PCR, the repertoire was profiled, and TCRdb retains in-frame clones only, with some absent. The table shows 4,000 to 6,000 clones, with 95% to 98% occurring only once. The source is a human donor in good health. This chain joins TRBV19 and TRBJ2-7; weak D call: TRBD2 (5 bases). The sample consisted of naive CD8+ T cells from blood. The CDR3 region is CASSIGTSPDEQYF. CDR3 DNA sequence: TGTGCCAGTAGTATCGGAACTAGTCCCGACGAGCAGTACTTC. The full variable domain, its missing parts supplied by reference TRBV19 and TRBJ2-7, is DGGITQSPKYLFRKEGQNVTLSCEQNLNHDAMYWYRQDPGQGLRLIYYSQIVNDFQKGDIAEGYSVSREKKESFPLTVTSAQKNPTAFYLCASSIGTSPDEQYFGPGTRLTVT.